The next 8 T cell receptor beta chains were all read from a single sample in a study of early T cells in non-severe SARS-CoV-2 infection (dated by TCRdb to the early 2020s). The library relied on 5' RACE. Sequenced using a NextSeq 500. TCRdb reprocessed the public reads (quality trimming at Q25 with fastp, clone calling with MiXCR) and kept in-frame beta chains. Every distinct CDR3 protein forms one entry, paired with its most common genes and DNA. This sample comprises roughly 57,000 distinct CDR3 sequences, roughly an eighth of them detected only once. Approximately 2.5% of the sample goes to the ten largest clones. The sample in question was whole blood, obtained at baseline. The source of these receptors is an adult who was a healthcare worker with PCR-confirmed SARS-CoV-2 infection or an uninfected control (not recorded which).

As DNA, the CDR3 is TGTGCCAGCAGCTTAAGGTATAGAGCGGGAGGATCCCCGGATACGCAGTATTTT. This codes for CASSLRYRAGGSPDTQYF. The V gene is TRBV7-9, the J gene TRBJ2-3; TRBD2 aligns across 9 bases. Germline trimming cut 2 bases from V and 6 bases from J; bases unmatched to any gene: 15. From germline, CDR1 is SEHNR and CDR2 FQNEAQ (reference sequence). CDR3 size: 18 residues.

This clonotype was counted at least ten times. This chain connects TRBV11-2 to TRBJ2-1; 12 bases are a match to TRBD1. The CDR3 extends over 19 amino acids. J was trimmed by 0 bases and V by 0 bases; bases with no gene match: 6. Germline-derived CDR1 and CDR2 are SGHAT and FQNNGV. The CDR3 DNA follows: TGTGCCAGCAGCTTAGATGCGGGACAGGGGGCTTTCTCCTACAATGAGCAGTTCTTC. This gives the protein CASSLDAGQGAFSYNEQFF.

The V call is TRBV20-1, the J call TRBJ2-1, with D possibly being TRBD2 (6 bases). Germline V lookup: CDR1 DFQATT, CDR2 SNEGSKA (reference sequence). The CDR3 is 14 residues long. V lost 5 bases to trimming and J lost 8 bases, with 19 bases between them. The CDR3 sequence: CSARGSRWLDEQFF. CDR3 sequence (DNA): TGCAGTGCTCGGGGGAGCCGGTGGTTGGATGAGCAGTTCTTC.

The V and J genes are TRBV7-2 and TRBJ2-2; D possibly corresponds to TRBD2 (5 bases). V dropped 8 bases and J dropped 4 bases, with 14 bases sitting between them. CDR3 length equals 14 residues. The germline CDR1 and CDR2 sequences are SGHTA and FQGNSA. In DNA form, the CDR3 reads TGTGCCAGCTCGGAAGGGAGTAGCACCGGGGAGCTGTTTTTT. It translates to CASSEGSSTGELFF.

The sample holds many counts of this clonotype. The chain is built from TRBV5-1 and TRBJ2-7; the match to TRBD1 covers 7 bases. Germline V lookup: CDR1 SGHRS, CDR2 YFSETQ. This CDR3 is built from 13 residues. With 4 bases clipped from V and 1 base from J, the junction kept 2 bases outside the gene matches. CDR3 amino acids: CASSGGQSYEQYF. CDR3 nucleotide sequence: TGCGCCAGCAGCGGGGGACAGTCCTACGAGCAGTACTTC.

The rearrangement joins TRBV11-2 to TRBJ2-2, with D perhaps TRBD2 (6 bases). The germline V gene encodes CDR1 SGHAT and CDR2 FQNNGV. The CDR3 runs to 15 residues. V lost 1 base and J 3 bases, leaving 9 bases between the germline ends. For the CDR3, the DNA is TGTGCCAGCAGCTTAGGTTGGGGGGACACCGGGGAGCTGTTTTTT. Translating gives CASSLGWGDTGELFF.

This clonotype was counted at least ten times. V is TRBV12-3 or TRBV12-4 and J is TRBJ2-2, with D perhaps assigned TRBD1 or TRBD2 (6 bases each). This CDR3 is 13 amino acids long. V was cut by 7 bases and J by 6 bases, with 12 bases left in between. The CDR3 sequence is CASTSGEAGELFF. CDR3 sequence (DNA): TGTGCCAGCACCTCAGGGGAGGCCGGGGAGCTGTTTTTT.

The chain links TRBV10-2 to TRBJ2-1, with D maybe TRBD2 (6 bases). Germline CDR1 is WSHSY and CDR2 is SAAADI. The length of the CDR3 is 17 residues. Trimming left V 7 bases short and J 3 bases short, with 22 bases between. The DNA of the CDR3 is TGCGCCAGCAAGAGGTCCCGTGGTAGCGGAGGCTACAATGAGCAGTTCTTC. Its protein is CASKRSRGSGGYNEQFF.